This TCR beta chain was sequenced for a study of T cells in Graves' hyperthyroidism and ophthalmopathy. Study-level background: Prior to any treatment, at the point of initial diagnosis, peripheral blood was collected.

Trimming took 3 bases from V and 3 from J, leaving 12 bases between them. The CDR3 is 14 amino acids. Germline CDR1 is MGHDK and CDR2 is SYGVNS. The TCR beta CDR3 regions underwent amplification using RNA transcripts as the source. When the TCR CDR3 underwent first-round RT-PCR, the HTBI primer set was used. One entry per CDR3 protein results from TCRdb running MiXCR on the multiplex PCR reads. Of some 560,000 distinct CDR3 sequences listed, about 15% are singletons. This clonotype has just a few counts. What it binds is unknown. Study-level points and caveats: The authors' 13 V-J model separated ophthalmopathy from stable hyperthyroidism.

The sequencing sample was made of blood. The sequence derives from a woman aged 30 to 39 with Graves' hyperthyroidism. This rearrangement joins TRBV25-1 to TRBJ2-7, with D perhaps matching TRBD2 (6 bases). CDR3 sequence: CASSDRAEGYEQYF. The DNA of the CDR3 is TGTGCCAGCAGTGATAGAGCGGAGGGCTACGAGCAGTACTTC.